This TCR beta chain was obtained from a study of blood T cell repertoires in COVID-19. Across the study: The United States, Italy and Spain were the sources of the acute and convalescent COVID-19 samples.

Trimming removed 4 bases from V and 5 bases from J, with 10 bases in between. CDR1 is LNHDA and CDR2 is SQIVND in the germline V gene (reference sequence). The CDR3 sequence is 13 residues long. Assay: immunoSEQ multiplex PCR; the TCRdb copy retains only in-frame clones and omits some. The sample contains approximately 27,000 clones, 85% to 90% of which appear only once. The chain combines TRBV19 with TRBJ2-3, with D possibly TRBD1 on 6 matching bases. Material for sequencing was peripheral blood. The clonotype comes from a man in his 60s with acute or convalescent COVID-19. The CDR3 DNA is TGTGCCAGTAGTACGGTCAGGGGAGATACGCAGTATTTT. Its protein product is CASSTVRGDTQYF.